This T cell receptor (beta chain) is from a study of T cell responses to AZD1222 COVID-19 vaccine. Study-wide findings and caveats: Among AZD1222 vaccinees, only 5 to 7 were seropositive at baseline. Dominant at 160-218 and 743-854, vaccine-associated CD4 TCRs also spanned spike. White British ancestry dominated among donors, who included more females, and clonal diversity was possibly underestimated. Two AZD1222 administrations were followed by greater Spike-specific TCR breadth and depth.

Produced via immunoSEQ multiplex PCR; TCRdb's table is partial and in-frame only. The sample has about 140,000 clones, roughly nine tenths seen once. The CDR3 is made up of 11 amino acids. CDR1 and CDR2 from the germline V gene are SGHDN and FVKESK. V lost 6 bases and J lost 9; bases outside the gene matches: 2. Regarding this clone: Antigen unknown.

Specimen: peripheral blood, collected 28 days after the second dose of the MenACWY control vaccine. The source is an adult who received the MenACWY meningococcal vaccine as a control. V and J are TRBV14 and TRBJ2-1; 7 bases match TRBD2. CDR3 DNA sequence: TGTGCCAGCAGTACTAGCGTTGAGCAGTTCTTC. It is translated as CASSTSVEQFF.